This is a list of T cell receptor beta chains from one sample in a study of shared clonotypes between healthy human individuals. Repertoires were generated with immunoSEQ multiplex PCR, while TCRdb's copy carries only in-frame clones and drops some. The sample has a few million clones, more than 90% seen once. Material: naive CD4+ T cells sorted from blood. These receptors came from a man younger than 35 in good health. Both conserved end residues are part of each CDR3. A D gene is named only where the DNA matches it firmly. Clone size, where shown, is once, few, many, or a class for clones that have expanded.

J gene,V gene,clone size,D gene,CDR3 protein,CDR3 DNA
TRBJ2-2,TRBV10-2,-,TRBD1,CASTSGQKDTGELFF,TGCGCCAGCACTTCGGGACAGAAAGACACCGGGGAGCTGTTTTTT
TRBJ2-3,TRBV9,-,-,CASSEGVPSTDTQYF,TGTGCCAGCAGCGAGGGGGTGCCTAGCACAGATACGCAGTATTTT
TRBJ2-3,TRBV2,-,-,CASSVGRGRNTQYF,TGTGCCAGCAGTGTAGGGCGGGGGCGGAATACGCAGTATTTT
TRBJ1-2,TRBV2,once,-,CASKYPGAYGYTF,TGTGCCAGCAAATACCCGGGGGCCTATGGCTACACCTTC
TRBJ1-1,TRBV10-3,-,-,CAISETLNTEAFF,TGTGCCATCAGTGAGACCCTGAACACTGAAGCTTTCTTT
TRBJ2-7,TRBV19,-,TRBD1,CASSPRDSSYEQYF,TGTGCCAGTTCCCCCCGGGACAGCTCCTACGAGCAGTACTTC
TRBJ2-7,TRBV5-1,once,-,CASSLPDGSYEQYF,TGCGCCAGCAGCCTTCCGGACGGCTCCTACGAGCAGTACTTC
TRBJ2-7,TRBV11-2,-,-,CASSFRTGEQYF,TGTGCCAGCAGCTTTCGGACGGGCGAGCAGTACTTC
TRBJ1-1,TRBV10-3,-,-,CAISDRMNTEAFF,TGTGCCATCAGTGACAGGATGAACACTGAAGCTTTCTTT
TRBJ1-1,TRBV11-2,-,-,CASSLNQLNTEAFF,TGTGCCAGCAGTCTGAATCAGCTGAACACTGAAGCTTTCTTT
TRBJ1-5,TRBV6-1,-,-,CASSEGGRPGNQPQHF,TGTGCCAGCAGTGAGGGGGGACGGCCGGGCAATCAGCCCCAGCATTTT
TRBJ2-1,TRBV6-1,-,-,CASSESADYNEQFF,TGTGCCAGCAGTGAATCAGCGGATTACAATGAGCAGTTCTTC
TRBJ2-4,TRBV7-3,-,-,CASSEQGGKNIQYF,TGTGCCAGCAGCGAGCAGGGTGGCAAAAACATTCAGTACTTC
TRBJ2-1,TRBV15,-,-,CATSAQGGGPENEQFF,TGTGCCACCAGCGCCCAAGGAGGGGGCCCAGAGAATGAGCAGTTCTTC
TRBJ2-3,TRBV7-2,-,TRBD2,CASSKGGLAGATDTQYF,TGTGCCAGCAGCAAGGGGGGGCTAGCGGGAGCTACGGATACGCAGTATTTT
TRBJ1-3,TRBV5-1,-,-,CASSLEWGAGNTIYF,TGCGCCAGCAGCTTGGAGTGGGGAGCTGGAAACACCATATATTTT
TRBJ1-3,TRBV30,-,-,CAWSRDGSGNTIYF,TGTGCCTGGAGTCGGGACGGCTCCGGAAACACCATATATTTT
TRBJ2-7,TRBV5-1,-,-,CASSPGGTGNEQYF,TGCGCCAGCAGCCCGGGAGGGACAGGGAACGAGCAGTACTTC
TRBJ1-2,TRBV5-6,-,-,CASSLKDTFNYGYTF,TGTGCCAGCAGCTTGAAGGACACGTTCAACTATGGCTACACCTTC
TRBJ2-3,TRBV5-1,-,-,CASSLAGPSTDTQYF,TGCGCCAGCAGCTTGGCAGGGCCCAGCACAGATACGCAGTATTTT
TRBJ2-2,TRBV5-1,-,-,CASSLPPPDTGELFF,TGCGCCAGCAGCCTGCCTCCCCCCGACACCGGGGAGCTGTTTTTT
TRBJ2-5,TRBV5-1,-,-,CASSLDAGRVTETQYF,TGCGCCAGCAGCTTGGACGCGGGAAGGGTCACGGAGACCCAGTACTTC
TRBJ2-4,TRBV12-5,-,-,CASGEEAHKNIQYF,TGTGCTAGTGGGGAGGAGGCCCACAAAAACATTCAGTACTTC
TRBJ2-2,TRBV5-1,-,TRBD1,CASSLNPGGADTGELFF,TGCGCCAGCAGCTTGAATCCAGGGGGCGCGGACACCGGGGAGCTGTTTTTT
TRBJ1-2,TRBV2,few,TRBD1,CASRQRDSYGYTF,TGTGCCAGCCGCCAACGGGACAGCTATGGCTACACCTTC
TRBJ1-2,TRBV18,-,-,CASSPGPPSYGYTF,TGTGCCAGCTCACCCGGCCCACCCTCCTATGGCTACACCTTC
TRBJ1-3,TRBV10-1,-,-,CASSGSGNTIYF,TGCGCCAGCAGCGGCTCTGGAAACACCATATATTTT
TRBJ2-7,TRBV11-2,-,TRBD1,CASSPIKGTGAYEQYF,TGTGCCAGCAGTCCTATCAAGGGGACAGGGGCCTACGAGCAGTACTTC
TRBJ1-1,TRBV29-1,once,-,CSVARDTEAFF,TGCAGCGTTGCCAGGGACACTGAAGCTTTCTTT
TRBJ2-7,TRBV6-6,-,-,CASTDLGFSYEQYF,TGTGCCAGCACCGACCTGGGGTTCTCCTACGAGCAGTACTTC